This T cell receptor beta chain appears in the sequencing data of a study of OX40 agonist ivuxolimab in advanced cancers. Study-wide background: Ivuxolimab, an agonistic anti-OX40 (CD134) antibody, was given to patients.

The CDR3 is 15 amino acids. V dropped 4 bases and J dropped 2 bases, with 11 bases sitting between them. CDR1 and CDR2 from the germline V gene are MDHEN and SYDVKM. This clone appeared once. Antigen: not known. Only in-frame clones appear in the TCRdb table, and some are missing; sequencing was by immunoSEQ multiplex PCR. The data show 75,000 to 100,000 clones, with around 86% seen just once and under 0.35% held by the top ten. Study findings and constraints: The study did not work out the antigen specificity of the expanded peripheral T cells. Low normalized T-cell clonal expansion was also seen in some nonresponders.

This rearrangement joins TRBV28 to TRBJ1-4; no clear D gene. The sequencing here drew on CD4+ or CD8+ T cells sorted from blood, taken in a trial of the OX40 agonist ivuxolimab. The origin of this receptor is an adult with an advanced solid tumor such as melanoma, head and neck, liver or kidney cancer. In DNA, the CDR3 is TGTGCCAGCAGTTCCCCGGGGTCCACTAATGAAAAACTGTTTTTT. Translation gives CASSSPGSTNEKLFF.